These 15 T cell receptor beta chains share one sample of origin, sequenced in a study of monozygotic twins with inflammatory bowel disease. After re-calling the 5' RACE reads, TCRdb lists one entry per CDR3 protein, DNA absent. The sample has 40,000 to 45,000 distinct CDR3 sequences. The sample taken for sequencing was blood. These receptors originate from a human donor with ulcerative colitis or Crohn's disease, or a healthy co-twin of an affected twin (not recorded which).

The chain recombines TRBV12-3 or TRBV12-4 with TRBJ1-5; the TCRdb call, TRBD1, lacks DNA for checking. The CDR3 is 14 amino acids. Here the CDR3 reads CASSEGTPRQPQHF.

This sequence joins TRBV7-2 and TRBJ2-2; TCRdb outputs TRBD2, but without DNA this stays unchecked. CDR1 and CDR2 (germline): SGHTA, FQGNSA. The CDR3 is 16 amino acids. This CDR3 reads CASSLVVLAGPGELFF.

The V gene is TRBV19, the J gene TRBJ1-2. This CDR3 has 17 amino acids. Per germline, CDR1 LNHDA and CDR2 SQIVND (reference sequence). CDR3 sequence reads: CASTPVGISTPNYGYTF. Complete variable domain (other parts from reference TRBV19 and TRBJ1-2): DGGITQSPKYLFRKEGQNVTLSCEQNLNHDAMYWYRQDPGQGLRLIYYSQIVNDFQKGDIAEGYSVSREKKESFPLTVTSAQKNPTAFYLCASTPVGISTPNYGYTFGSGTRLTVV.

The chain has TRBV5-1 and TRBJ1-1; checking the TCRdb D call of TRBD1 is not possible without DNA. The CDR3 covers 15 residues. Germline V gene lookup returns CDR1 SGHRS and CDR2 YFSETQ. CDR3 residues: CASSLRGTGVTEAFF.

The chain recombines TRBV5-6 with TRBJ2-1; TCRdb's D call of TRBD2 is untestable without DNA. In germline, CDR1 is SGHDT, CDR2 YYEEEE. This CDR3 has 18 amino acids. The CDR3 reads CASSLGGASGSAYNEQFF. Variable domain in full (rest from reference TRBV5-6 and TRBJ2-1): DAGVTQSPTHLIKTRGQQVTLRCSPKSGHDTVSWYQQALGQGPQFIFQYYEEEERQRGNFPDRFSGHQFPNYSSELNVNALLLGDSALYLCASSLGGASGSAYNEQFFGPGTRLTVL.

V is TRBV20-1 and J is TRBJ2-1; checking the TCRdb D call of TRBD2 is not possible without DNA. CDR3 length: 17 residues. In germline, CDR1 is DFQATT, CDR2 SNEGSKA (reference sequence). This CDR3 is CSARDPRGGVVYNEQFF.

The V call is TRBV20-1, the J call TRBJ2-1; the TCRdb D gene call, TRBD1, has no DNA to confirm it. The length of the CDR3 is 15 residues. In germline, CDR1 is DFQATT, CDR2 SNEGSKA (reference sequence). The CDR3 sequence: CSLGRGTEGYNEQFF.

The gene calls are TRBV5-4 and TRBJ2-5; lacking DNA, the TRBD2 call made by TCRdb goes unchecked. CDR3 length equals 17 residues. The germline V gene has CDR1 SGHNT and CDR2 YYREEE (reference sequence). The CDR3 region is CASSTKRASQAQETQYF.

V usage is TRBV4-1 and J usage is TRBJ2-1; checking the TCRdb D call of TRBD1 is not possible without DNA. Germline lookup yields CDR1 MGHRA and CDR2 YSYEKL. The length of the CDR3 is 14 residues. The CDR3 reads CASSQEAPLGEQFF.

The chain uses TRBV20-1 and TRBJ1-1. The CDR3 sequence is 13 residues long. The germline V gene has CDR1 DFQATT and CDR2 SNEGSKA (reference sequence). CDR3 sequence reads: CSGKEGWDTEAFF.

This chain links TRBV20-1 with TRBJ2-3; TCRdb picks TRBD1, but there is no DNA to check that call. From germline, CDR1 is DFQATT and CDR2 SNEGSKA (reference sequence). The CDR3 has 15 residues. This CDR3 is CSARDDVRDRDTQYF.

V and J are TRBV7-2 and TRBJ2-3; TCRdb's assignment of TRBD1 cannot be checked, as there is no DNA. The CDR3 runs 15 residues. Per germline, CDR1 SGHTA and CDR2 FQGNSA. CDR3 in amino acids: CASSPDRGRGDTQYF.

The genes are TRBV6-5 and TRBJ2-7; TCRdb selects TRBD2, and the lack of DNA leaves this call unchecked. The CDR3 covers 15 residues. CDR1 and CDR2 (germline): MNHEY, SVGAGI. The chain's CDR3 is CASSYSSGLVVEQYF.

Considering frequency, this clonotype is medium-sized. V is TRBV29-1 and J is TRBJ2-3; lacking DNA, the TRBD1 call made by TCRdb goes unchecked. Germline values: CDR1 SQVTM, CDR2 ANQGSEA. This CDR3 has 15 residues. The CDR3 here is CSVSGGTGSKDTQYF.

The CDR3 is CASNSNGNYNEQFF. The chain couples TRBV12-3 or TRBV12-4 to TRBJ2-1; TCRdb's D gene call, TRBD2, goes unchecked for lack of DNA. The length of the CDR3 is 14 residues.